A single sample is the source of the 10 T cell receptor beta chains below, sequenced in a study of blood T cell repertoires in COVID-19. Profiled with immunoSEQ multiplex PCR; TCRdb holds only in-frame clones, not every one. The sample carries tens of thousands of clones, almost 85% recorded once. Sequences were obtained from peripheral blood. All receptors come from a man aged 50 to 59 with active or convalescent COVID-19.

The chain recombines TRBV10-1 with TRBJ1-5; TRBD1 matches 9 bases. Germline lookup yields CDR1 WNHNN and CDR2 SYGVQD (reference sequence). J gave up 6 bases and V 7 bases, and 4 bases lay outside the gene matches. This CDR3 has 13 residues. CDR3 nucleotide sequence: TGCGCCAGCACCGACAGGGGGGGTCAGCCCCAGCATTTT. Translation gives CASTDRGGQPQHF.

This clone counts as medium-sized. The J gene is TRBJ2-3, the V gene TRBV27; D not resolved. V lost 5 bases, J lost 4 bases, and 13 bases lay in between. The CDR3 covers 14 residues. Germline CDR1 and CDR2: MNHEY and SMNVEV (reference sequence). The CDR3 nucleotides are TGTGCCAGCAGTCCCCAGTGGGCCGCAGATACGCAGTATTTT. Translated: CASSPQWAADTQYF.

The table lists this clone with a few counts. V usage is TRBV7-9 and J usage is TRBJ2-1, with TRBD2 matching over 15 bases. CDR3 length: 16 amino acids. Per germline, CDR1 SEHNR and CDR2 FQNEAQ (reference sequence). V shed 5 bases, J shed 7 bases, and the junction held 6 bases outside the gene matches. The CDR3 DNA follows: TGTGCCAGCAGCCCCCAGGGACTAGCGGGGGGAAATGAGCAGTTCTTC. Encoded protein: CASSPQGLAGGNEQFF.

This rearrangement joins TRBV7-8 to TRBJ2-7, with D maybe TRBD1 (5 bases). CDR1 and CDR2 (germline): SGHVS, FQNEAQ. Trimming shortened V by 10 bases and J by 0 bases, and 19 bases separated the two germline ends. CDR3 length: 15 amino acids. CDR3 nucleotide sequence: TGTGCCACCCGAGACAGATTATTTGGCTCCTACGAGCAGTACTTC. Amino acids: CATRDRLFGSYEQYF.

CDR3 in DNA: TGCGCCAGCGGGGACAGGGGAGCTAACTATGGCTACACCTTC. It yields the protein CASGDRGANYGYTF. V usage is TRBV10-2 and J usage is TRBJ1-2; 10 bases align to TRBD1. V shed 8 bases and J 0 bases; nucleotides not matched to a gene: 3. There are 14 residues in the CDR3. Germline assignment: CDR1 WSHSY and CDR2 SAAADI.

This chain links TRBV27 with TRBJ2-1, with D possibly TRBD1 on 6 matching bases. CDR3 length: 13 amino acids. V lost 6 bases, J lost 4 bases, and 10 bases lay in between. CDR1 is MNHEY and CDR2 is SMNVEV in the germline V gene (reference sequence). CDR3 bases: TGTGCCAGCAGAGAGACAGGTTACAATGAGCAGTTCTTC. As protein: CASRETGYNEQFF.

J is TRBJ2-3 and V is TRBV6-4, with 8 bases identical to TRBD1. V lost 5 bases to trimming and J lost 1 base; unmatched junction nucleotides: 5. The CDR3 loop spans 15 amino acids. CDR1 is MRHNA and CDR2 is SNTAGT in the germline V gene. DNA for the CDR3: TGTGCCAGCAGTCGACAGGGGCCGGGCACAGATACGCAGTATTTT. Protein product: CASSRQGPGTDTQYF.

This chain links TRBV9 with TRBJ1-6; 7 bases are a match to TRBD1. CDR1 and CDR2 (germline): SGDLS, YYNGEE. The CDR3 consists of 15 residues. Germline trimming cut 4 bases from V and 5 bases from J; bases unmatched to any gene: 6. The CDR3 DNA reads as TGTGCCAGCAGCACCGGGACAGTAAATAATTCACCCCTCCACTTT. It codes for CASSTGTVNNSPLHF.

The rearrangement joins TRBV6-4 to TRBJ1-1; D gene ambiguous. The CDR3 has 14 residues. Germline assignment: CDR1 MRHNA and CDR2 SNTAGT. V shed 3 bases and J shed 1 base, with 9 bases lying between them. The CDR3 DNA follows: TGTGCCAGCAGTGAATGGGCTTCGAACACTGAAGCTTTCTTT. Protein: CASSEWASNTEAFF.

CDR3 loop: CAIGANRGYETQYF. The CDR3 bases are TGTGCCATCGGGGCCAACAGGGGATATGAGACCCAGTACTTC. This chain connects TRBV10-3 to TRBJ2-5, with 7 bases lining up with TRBD1. CDR3 size: 14 residues. V dropped 8 bases and J dropped 5; count of bases not matched to a gene: 11. Looked up from germline, CDR1 is ENHRY and CDR2 is SYGVKD.